The T cell receptor (beta chain) under discussion was sequenced for a study of cytomegalovirus exposure and HLA in healthy donors. In the PCR, 60 Vbeta and 13 Jbeta primers were used. The repertoire was sequenced with immunoSEQ multiplex PCR; TCRdb's copy has only in-frame clones and lacks some. The sample lists over 140,000 clones, about 84% seen once, with 2% to 3% in the top ten. CDR1 and CDR2 from the germline V gene are MNHNS and SASEGT. CDR3 length equals 14 residues. Trimming at V came to 5 bases and at J to 3 bases, leaving 3 bases not matched to a gene. This clone was picked up a small number of times.

The J gene is TRBJ1-4, the V gene TRBV6-1, with TRBD1 matching 7 bases. The source is a man in his fifties in good health and CMV-seronegative. Material: PBMCs. CDR3 in DNA: TGTGCCAGCAGTTTACAGGGGTCTAATGAAAAACTGTTTTTT. Its protein is CASSLQGSNEKLFF.